A selection of T cell receptor beta chains follows, all from one sample in a study of shared clonotypes between healthy human individuals. The method was immunoSEQ multiplex PCR; TCRdb's version includes in-frame clones alone and lacks a portion of them. This table holds roughly 2 million clones, 95% found once. The material sequenced was naive CD4+ T cells sorted from blood. These receptors all come from a man between 18 and 29 years old in good health. The CDR3 runs from the conserved cysteine through the conserved F or W. Each record gives: D gene, V gene, J gene, clone size, CDR3 protein, CDR3 DNA. The D gene is left open where the match is weak. Only some rows state a clone size, as once, few, many or a class for expanded clones.

d_gene: TRBD1; v_gene: TRBV7-2; j_gene: TRBJ1-5; abundance: NA; CDR3aa: CASSFSQGARQPQHF; CDR3nt: TGTGCCAGCAGCTTCTCCCAGGGGGCAAGACAGCCCCAGCATTTT
d_gene: TRBD2; v_gene: TRBV7-9; j_gene: TRBJ2-2; abundance: NA; CDR3aa: CASSVGLAGGTGELFF; CDR3nt: TGTGCCAGCAGCGTGGGACTAGCGGGAGGGACCGGGGAGCTGTTTTTT
d_gene: TRBD2; v_gene: TRBV6-5; j_gene: TRBJ2-3; abundance: NA; CDR3aa: CASRSSGNTDTQYF; CDR3nt: TGTGCCAGTAGATCTAGCGGGAACACAGATACGCAGTATTTT
d_gene: NA; v_gene: TRBV7-2; j_gene: TRBJ2-1; abundance: NA; CDR3aa: CASSYEGSSYNEQFF; CDR3nt: TGTGCCAGCAGCTACGAGGGGAGCTCCTACAATGAGCAGTTCTTC
d_gene: NA; v_gene: TRBV5-1; j_gene: TRBJ1-1; abundance: NA; CDR3aa: CASSPQTAIDTEAFF; CDR3nt: TGCGCCAGCAGTCCCCAGACAGCCATAGACACTGAAGCTTTCTTT
d_gene: NA; v_gene: TRBV5-1; j_gene: TRBJ2-3; abundance: NA; CDR3aa: CASSLAGSADTQYF; CDR3nt: TGCGCCAGCAGCTTGGCCGGGAGCGCAGATACGCAGTATTTT
d_gene: TRBD1; v_gene: TRBV6-1; j_gene: TRBJ1-4; abundance: NA; CDR3aa: CASSPGQFLEKLFF; CDR3nt: TGTGCCAGCTCCCCGGGACAGTTCCTTGAAAAACTGTTTTTT
d_gene: TRBD1; v_gene: TRBV5-1; j_gene: TRBJ2-2; abundance: NA; CDR3aa: CASAGDRGNTGELFF; CDR3nt: TGCGCCAGCGCCGGGGACAGGGGAAATACCGGGGAGCTGTTTTTT
d_gene: TRBD1; v_gene: TRBV30; j_gene: TRBJ1-5; abundance: once; CDR3aa: CAWGAAGGHQPQHF; CDR3nt: TGTGCCTGGGGCGCCGCAGGGGGTCATCAGCCCCAGCATTTT
d_gene: NA; v_gene: TRBV19; j_gene: TRBJ1-4; abundance: once; CDR3aa: CASSPTGENEKLFF; CDR3nt: TGTGCCAGTAGCCCGACAGGAGAGAATGAAAAACTGTTTTTT
d_gene: NA; v_gene: TRBV7-2; j_gene: TRBJ2-7; abundance: NA; CDR3aa: CASSYPLGGAKVRYEQYF; CDR3nt: TGTGCCAGCAGCTACCCCTTGGGGGGGGCTAAAGTCCGCTACGAGCAGTACTTC
d_gene: TRBD2; v_gene: TRBV9; j_gene: TRBJ2-1; abundance: NA; CDR3aa: CASSPRDGWTSGRSGEQFF; CDR3nt: TGTGCCAGCAGCCCTCGGGACGGATGGACTAGCGGGAGATCGGGTGAGCAGTTCTTC
d_gene: TRBD2; v_gene: TRBV5-1; j_gene: TRBJ2-5; abundance: NA; CDR3aa: CASSPPAGGNQETQYF; CDR3nt: TGCGCCAGCAGCCCTCCCGCGGGGGGCAACCAAGAGACCCAGTACTTC
d_gene: NA; v_gene: TRBV2; j_gene: TRBJ1-5; abundance: NA; CDR3aa: CASSEARDQPQHF; CDR3nt: TGTGCCAGCAGTGAAGCGCGGGATCAGCCCCAGCATTTT
d_gene: NA; v_gene: TRBV2; j_gene: TRBJ1-2; abundance: NA; CDR3aa: CASRRSRWVYGYTF; CDR3nt: TGTGCCAGCAGGAGGTCAAGGTGGGTCTATGGCTACACCTTC
d_gene: NA; v_gene: TRBV7-2; j_gene: TRBJ1-5; abundance: NA; CDR3aa: CASSPGGLNNQPQHF; CDR3nt: TGTGCCAGCAGTCCCGGGGGGCTGAACAATCAGCCCCAGCATTTT
d_gene: NA; v_gene: TRBV6-6; j_gene: TRBJ1-2; abundance: NA; CDR3aa: CASSLLRDNGYTF; CDR3nt: TGTGCCAGCAGCTTACTAAGGGACAACGGCTACACCTTC
d_gene: TRBD1; v_gene: TRBV10-3; j_gene: TRBJ1-5; abundance: NA; CDR3aa: CAISFDRAGQPQHF; CDR3nt: TGTGCCATCAGTTTTGACAGGGCGGGTCAGCCCCAGCATTTT
d_gene: NA; v_gene: TRBV19; j_gene: TRBJ1-4; abundance: NA; CDR3aa: CASSTNSATNEKLFF; CDR3nt: TGTGCCAGTAGTACAAACTCGGCAACTAATGAAAAACTGTTTTTT
d_gene: NA; v_gene: TRBV14; j_gene: TRBJ2-5; abundance: NA; CDR3aa: CASSRGSRPEETQYF; CDR3nt: TGTGCCAGCAGCCGTGGGTCCAGGCCGGAAGAGACCCAGTACTTC
d_gene: TRBD2; v_gene: TRBV10-3; j_gene: TRBJ2-1; abundance: NA; CDR3aa: CAISESPSGGPNNEQFF; CDR3nt: TGTGCCATCAGTGAGTCTCCTAGCGGGGGGCCTAACAATGAGCAGTTCTTC
d_gene: TRBD2; v_gene: TRBV7-2; j_gene: TRBJ2-1; abundance: NA; CDR3aa: CASSLDSSGTSGRDEQFF; CDR3nt: TGTGCCAGCAGCTTAGATAGCAGTGGGACTAGCGGGAGGGATGAGCAGTTCTTC
d_gene: NA; v_gene: TRBV10-3; j_gene: TRBJ2-5; abundance: once; CDR3aa: CAISDLFSGETQYF; CDR3nt: TGTGCCATCAGTGATCTTTTTTCGGGAGAGACCCAGTACTTC
d_gene: TRBD1; v_gene: TRBV27; j_gene: TRBJ2-6; abundance: once; CDR3aa: CASRGQDVGANVLTF; CDR3nt: TGTGCCAGCAGGGGACAGGACGTAGGGGCCAACGTCCTGACTTTC
d_gene: TRBD1; v_gene: TRBV6-5; j_gene: TRBJ2-7; abundance: NA; CDR3aa: CASSYGTGGDQGQYF; CDR3nt: TGTGCCAGCAGTTACGGGACAGGGGGCGATCAGGGGCAGTACTTC
d_gene: TRBD1; v_gene: TRBV5-1; j_gene: TRBJ2-7; abundance: NA; CDR3aa: CASNRQGGPSYEQYF; CDR3nt: TGCGCCAGCAACAGACAGGGTGGCCCCTCCTACGAGCAGTACTTC
d_gene: NA; v_gene: TRBV2; j_gene: TRBJ2-7; abundance: NA; CDR3aa: CASSIGGYEQYF; CDR3nt: TGTGCCAGCAGCATTGGGGGCTACGAGCAGTACTTC
d_gene: NA; v_gene: TRBV30; j_gene: TRBJ2-1; abundance: NA; CDR3aa: CAWSGRSSMKQFF; CDR3nt: TGTGCCTGGAGTGGGAGATCCTCCATGAAGCAGTTCTTC
d_gene: NA; v_gene: TRBV18; j_gene: TRBJ2-7; abundance: NA; CDR3aa: CASSPPGQSYEQYF; CDR3nt: TGTGCCAGCTCACCACCTGGCCAGAGCTACGAGCAGTACTTC
d_gene: NA; v_gene: TRBV11-2; j_gene: TRBJ2-3; abundance: NA; CDR3aa: CASSLLNAGAGTDTQYF; CDR3nt: TGTGCCAGCAGCCTCCTCAATGCAGGGGCCGGCACAGATACGCAGTATTTT
d_gene: NA; v_gene: TRBV10-3; j_gene: TRBJ2-7; abundance: NA; CDR3aa: CAISKGVGQSDEQYF; CDR3nt: TGTGCCATCAGTAAGGGGGTTGGACAGTCCGACGAGCAGTACTTC
d_gene: NA; v_gene: TRBV30; j_gene: TRBJ2-3; abundance: once; CDR3aa: CARASTKTDTQYF; CDR3nt: TGTGCCCGGGCCTCCACCAAAACAGATACGCAGTATTTT
d_gene: NA; v_gene: TRBV25-1; j_gene: TRBJ1-5; abundance: NA; CDR3aa: CASSDEGRGVQPQHF; CDR3nt: TGTGCCAGCAGTGATGAGGGCAGGGGTGTGCAGCCCCAGCATTTT
d_gene: NA; v_gene: TRBV29-1; j_gene: TRBJ2-3; abundance: NA; CDR3aa: CSVEAADTQYF; CDR3nt: TGCAGCGTTGAGGCGGCAGATACGCAGTATTTT
d_gene: NA; v_gene: TRBV7-9; j_gene: TRBJ2-7; abundance: once; CDR3aa: CASSLGQIGEQYF; CDR3nt: TGTGCCAGCAGCCTAGGACAGATTGGCGAGCAGTACTTC
d_gene: NA; v_gene: TRBV19; j_gene: TRBJ2-1; abundance: NA; CDR3aa: CASSLRTGQGRNEQFF; CDR3nt: TGTGCCAGTAGTTTGCGGACTGGGCAGGGGCGGAATGAGCAGTTCTTC
d_gene: TRBD1; v_gene: TRBV19; j_gene: TRBJ1-6; abundance: NA; CDR3aa: CASSTGGWSPLHF; CDR3nt: TGTGCCAGTAGTACAGGGGGCTGGTCACCCCTCCACTTT
d_gene: NA; v_gene: TRBV11-2; j_gene: TRBJ2-2; abundance: NA; CDR3aa: CASSPVAGGELFF; CDR3nt: TGTGCCAGCAGCCCAGTGGCCGGCGGGGAGCTGTTTTTT
d_gene: TRBD2; v_gene: TRBV7-3; j_gene: TRBJ2-1; abundance: NA; CDR3aa: CASSPTGLAGSYNEQFF; CDR3nt: TGTGCCAGCAGCCCCACTGGGCTAGCGGGCTCCTACAATGAGCAGTTCTTC
d_gene: NA; v_gene: TRBV5-5; j_gene: TRBJ1-2; abundance: NA; CDR3aa: CASSLRDAVYGYTF; CDR3nt: TGTGCCAGCAGCTTACGGGACGCGGTTTATGGCTACACCTTC
d_gene: TRBD1; v_gene: TRBV11-2; j_gene: TRBJ1-2; abundance: NA; CDR3aa: CASSLAGQPYGYTF; CDR3nt: TGTGCCAGCAGTTTAGCGGGACAGCCCTATGGCTACACCTTC
d_gene: NA; v_gene: TRBV28; j_gene: TRBJ2-3; abundance: NA; CDR3aa: CASSGRGSTDTQYF; CDR3nt: TGTGCCAGCAGTGGTCGGGGCAGCACAGATACGCAGTATTTT
d_gene: NA; v_gene: TRBV29-1; j_gene: TRBJ2-3; abundance: NA; CDR3aa: CSVASDTQYF; CDR3nt: TGCAGCGTAGCCAGTGATACGCAGTATTTT
d_gene: TRBD2; v_gene: TRBV6-5; j_gene: TRBJ2-7; abundance: NA; CDR3aa: CASSYRGRAAYEQYF; CDR3nt: TGTGCCAGCAGTTATCGAGGGAGGGCCGCGTACGAGCAGTACTTC
d_gene: NA; v_gene: TRBV10-3; j_gene: TRBJ2-2; abundance: NA; CDR3aa: CAIRLAENTGELFF; CDR3nt: TGTGCCATCAGACTAGCCGAGAACACCGGGGAGCTGTTTTTT
d_gene: TRBD2; v_gene: TRBV14; j_gene: TRBJ2-7; abundance: NA; CDR3aa: CASSTRLAYEQYF; CDR3nt: TGTGCCAGCAGCACCAGACTAGCGTACGAGCAGTACTTC
d_gene: TRBD2; v_gene: TRBV5-6; j_gene: TRBJ2-5; abundance: NA; CDR3aa: CASGLAGGPLETQYF; CDR3nt: TGTGCCAGCGGACTAGCGGGGGGCCCTCTAGAGACCCAGTACTTC
d_gene: NA; v_gene: TRBV7-9; j_gene: TRBJ2-1; abundance: NA; CDR3aa: CASSFGATYNEQFF; CDR3nt: TGTGCCAGCAGCTTTGGAGCGACCTACAATGAGCAGTTCTTC
d_gene: NA; v_gene: TRBV6-5; j_gene: TRBJ1-1; abundance: NA; CDR3aa: CASSELPLAFF; CDR3nt: TGTGCCAGCAGTGAATTACCTCTAGCTTTCTTT
d_gene: NA; v_gene: TRBV6-1; j_gene: TRBJ1-1; abundance: NA; CDR3aa: CASSVQGSDTEAFF; CDR3nt: TGTGCCAGCAGTGTACAGGGTTCGGACACTGAAGCTTTCTTT
d_gene: NA; v_gene: TRBV6-5; j_gene: TRBJ1-1; abundance: NA; CDR3aa: CASSYSVIWTEAFF; CDR3nt: TGTGCCAGCAGTTATTCGGTGATATGGACTGAAGCTTTCTTT
d_gene: NA; v_gene: TRBV7-6; j_gene: TRBJ2-7; abundance: NA; CDR3aa: CASSQRGVDSYEQYF; CDR3nt: TGTGCCAGCAGCCAAAGAGGGGTAGACTCCTACGAGCAGTACTTC
d_gene: NA; v_gene: TRBV20-1; j_gene: TRBJ1-2; abundance: NA; CDR3aa: CSARSPPGYTF; CDR3nt: TGCAGTGCTAGATCTCCACCTGGCTACACCTTC